This T cell receptor beta chain is from a study of blood T cell repertoires in COVID-19. Study-level background: Sites in the United States, Italy and Spain provided acute and convalescent COVID-19 samples.

This CDR3 is 13 amino acids long. Trimming cost V 0 bases and J 4 bases, with 6 bases left between them. Germline CDR1 reads MNHEY; CDR2 reads SVGAGI. Participants reported their clinical history, and cohort assignment relied on those reports. Sequencing was performed with immunoSEQ multiplex PCR; in TCRdb, only in-frame clones are kept and a portion is missing. This table holds about 300,000 clones, roughly 91% found once. Material for sequencing was PBMCs or T cells enriched from blood (not recorded which). This chain joins TRBV6-5 and TRBJ1-1, with no clear D. This receptor was taken from a woman between 50 and 59 years old who had been exposed to COVID-19. The CDR3 spells CASSYSSVTEAFF. Written as DNA, the CDR3 is TGTGCCAGCAGTTACTCGAGTGTCACTGAAGCTTTCTTT.